This TCR beta chain was identified in a study of T cell responses to AZD1222 COVID-19 vaccine listed by TCRdb under 2021. For context, the study as a whole: AZD1222 recipients whose second dose came at about 4 weeks and those whose second dose came at about 12 weeks were combined into one group, since spike-specific TCR depth and breadth did not differ between the two schedules. A total of 230 to 250 trial participants underwent TCR sequencing, of whom some 210 received two doses of AZD1222 and approximately 25 received two doses of the MenACWY control vaccine. Trial participants were enrolled by age into subgroups of 18-55, 56-69 and 70-plus years, and around 150, 29 and 61 TCR-sequenced participants, respectively, were included in these subgroups. The paper's findings and limits, for the study overall: Most participants were white British and females outnumbered males, and the authors suggested that clonal diversity may have been underestimated. Epitopes outside the regions mutated in the B.1.351 and B.1.1.7 variants were reportedly recognized by nearly half of the unique spike-specific TCRs. No day 14 peak-response samples were available, so repertoires were characterized only after the peak T cell response. Only six or seven AZD1222 recipients were SARS-CoV-2 seropositive at baseline, limiting conclusions about previously exposed vaccinees. A significant rise in spike-specific TCR breadth and depth was observed after two AZD1222 doses relative to day 0 and relative to MenACWY recipients. The 56-69-year group was small, and its depth increase did not reach significance, likely because of low power. CD4 TCRs associated with the vaccine covered the entire spike protein, and the dominant responses were in regions 160-218 and 743-854.

The CDR3 holds 14 amino acids from the cysteine to the phenylalanine. Solely the CDR3 DNA is kept, with 42 bases framed from the first base. The V and J ends are trimmed by 6 bases and 6 bases, leaving 14 bases between them. The CDR1 and CDR2 encoded by the germline V gene are SGHTA and FQGNSA. This sample's time point label indicates: baseline before first vaccination. Vaccinee samples were obtained from the UK trials COV001 and COV002, which included a single-blind randomized controlled phase 2/3 trial of AZD1222 (ChAdOx1 nCoV-19) in healthy adults. Trial participant PBMC samples were collected at day 0 and day 28 after the second dose for TCRbeta chain sequencing. Regarding this clone: Its antigen is not yet known. One base away there is no much larger clone; base qualities are not given.

The CDR3 regions of human TCRbeta chains were analyzed by immunosequencing. The original pipeline was this. Repertoire TCRs were matched against a reference library of SARS-CoV-2-specific TCRs generated with the MIRA antigen-specificity platform. Breadth meant the fraction of unique TCRs that were SARS-CoV-2-associated, whereas depth meant the fraction of total T cells that were SARS-CoV-2-associated. Each spike-specific TCR was assigned to its reactive spike region and to a CD4 or CD8 class using the MIRA data. Log10-transformed breadth and depth values were compared by one-way ANOVA with Sidak's multiple comparisons tests. TCRdb holds this immuneACCESS table with in-frame rearrangements only. Some clones are missing; in checked studies, unresolved V genes explain under half, and the rest has no known cause. V and J calls and clone size come straight from that table; D and trimming were deduced from the DNA. Recorded for this sample are more than 150,000 clones; just over 90% of them occurred a single time. About 1.4% of the sample is held by the ten biggest clonotypes.

The V and J segments used are TRBV7-2 and TRBJ2-2; there is no confident call for the D gene. Material: peripheral blood, obtained on day 0 of AZD1222 vaccination. The TCR comes from an adult in good health. The DNA reads TGTGCCAGCAGGGGCGGACGGCAGTCCGGGGAGCTGTTTTTT. It encodes CASRGGRQSGELFF.